This passage covers 32 T cell receptor beta chains from one sample sequenced in a study of blood T cells in healthy people across ages. Alongside a J-beta primer mix, a sample-barcoded 5' primer served in a second PCR lasting roughly 6 to 11 cycles. TCRdb reprocessed the 5' RACE reads with MiXCR, giving one entry per CDR3 protein. The sample carries about 730,000 distinct CDR3 sequences, 40% to 45% recorded once. Sequencing was carried out using blood. The receptors were gathered from a woman aged 55-75 years in good health.

The J gene is TRBJ2-7, the V gene TRBV20-1, with 8 bases matching TRBD2. The CDR3 spans 15 residues. Germline CDR1 reads DFQATT; CDR2 reads SNEGSKA (reference sequence). CDR3 DNA sequence: TGCAGCGCGATCCGGGGTAGCGGGGCTTCCTACGAGCAGTACTTC. Translation gives CSAIRGSGASYEQYF.

The rearrangement joins TRBV10-3 to TRBJ1-1; maybe TRBD1 (6 bases). The CDR3 covers 11 residues. Looked up from germline, CDR1 is ENHRY and CDR2 is SYGVKD. V was pared by 7 bases and J by 5 bases, with 8 bases between. The CDR3 bases are TGTGCCATCAAAGGGGGGACTGAAGCTTTCTTT. As protein: CAIKGGTEAFF.

This clonotype has just a few counts. The chain couples TRBV6-5 to TRBJ2-5; a weak D match, TRBD1 (6 bases). V gave up 2 bases and J gave up 5 bases, with 12 bases separating them. This CDR3 is built from 14 residues. In germline, CDR1 is MNHEY, CDR2 SVGAGI. The CDR3 nucleotides read TGTGCCAGCAGTTACGAGGACAGAAGGGAGACCCAGTACTTC. Translating gives CASSYEDRRETQYF.

This clonotype came up a few times. The chain couples TRBV6-1 to TRBJ2-7, with 9 bases identical to TRBD2. This CDR3 has 19 amino acids. Germline V CDR1 and CDR2: MNHNS, SASEGT. Trimming took 1 base from V and 4 from J; bases not matched to a gene: 17. DNA of the CDR3: TGTGCCAGCAGTGAAGAGGTGACTAGCGGTGTGGGCGGCTGGTACGAGCAGTACTTC. Translating it yields CASSEEVTSGVGGWYEQYF.

V and J are TRBV5-1 and TRBJ2-1, with TRBD2 matching 12 bases. V was clipped by 0 bases and J by 9 bases; unmatched bases: 7. Germline V CDR1 and CDR2: SGHRS, YFSETQ. CDR3 length equals 16 residues. The CDR3 region has the DNA TGCGCCAGCAGCTTGGATCTAGCGGGGGGGCTCAGTGAGCAGTTCTTC. It yields the protein CASSLDLAGGLSEQFF.

The V and J genes are TRBV30 and TRBJ2-5, with 9 bases aligning to TRBD2. Germline CDR1 is GTSNPN and CDR2 is SVGIG (reference sequence). V gave up 5 bases and J gave up 1 base; unmatched junction bases: 5. The CDR3 has 14 residues. Here the CDR3 reads CAWDGSGGQETQYF. CDR3 DNA: TGTGCCTGGGACGGTAGCGGGGGCCAAGAGACCCAGTACTTC. The whole variable domain, filled in from reference TRBV30 and TRBJ2-5, reads SQTIHQWPATLVQPVGSPLSLECTVEGTSNPNLYWYRQAAGRGLQLLFYSVGIGQISSEVPQNLSASRPQDRQFILSSKKLLLSDSGFYLCAWDGSGGQETQYFGPGTRLLVL.

This clonotype was counted between two and nine times. The chain couples TRBV19 to TRBJ2-1; 10 bases are shared with TRBD2. With V trimmed by 4 bases and J by 7 bases, 7 bases remained unmatched. The CDR3 is 15 amino acids. CDR1 LNHDA and CDR2 SQIVND come from the germline V gene (reference sequence). The CDR3 is CASSTSGSRINEQFF. For the CDR3, the DNA is TGTGCCAGTAGTACTAGCGGGAGTAGAATAAATGAGCAGTTCTTC.

The chain's CDR3 is CASIRLAGEPAYEQYF. CDR3 nucleotides: TGTGCCAGCATTCGACTAGCGGGGGAGCCTGCCTACGAGCAGTACTTC. The chain carries TRBV27 and TRBJ2-7; 12 positions agree with TRBD2. With V trimmed by 7 bases and J by 2 bases, 9 bases remained unmatched. The CDR3 is 16 residues long. Germline CDR1 is MNHEY and CDR2 is SMNVEV (reference sequence).

This clonotype showed up just a few times. The chain employs TRBV25-1 and TRBJ2-5, with 7 bases lining up with TRBD1. V was pared by 8 bases and J by 2 bases, with 11 bases of the junction left unmatched. CDR3 length equals 15 residues. Germline CDR1 MGHDK, CDR2 SYGVNS. The CDR3 sequence is CASGLTGAPQETQYF. As DNA, the CDR3 is TGTGCCAGCGGGTTAACAGGGGCGCCTCAAGAGACCCAGTACTTC.

Regarding this clonotype: This may be a read error: a much more frequent sequence differs by one nucleotide. The chain has TRBV20-1 and TRBJ2-1, with 9 bases lining up with TRBD2. Germline CDR1 and CDR2: DFQATT and SNEGSKA (reference sequence). CDR3 length: 15 amino acids. The CDR3 here is CSAYAGTSINNGQFF. The DNA for the CDR3 is TGCAGTGCCTACGCCGGGACTAGCATCAACAATGGGCAGTTCTTC.

The genes are TRBV6-1 and TRBJ2-3, with D possibly called TRBD1 or TRBD2 (5 bases each). Germline CDR1 reads MNHNS; CDR2 reads SASEGT. CDR3 size: 15 residues. The V and J ends lost 5 bases and 7 bases respectively, with 19 bases between them. This CDR3 is CASSNTGTVSNTQYF. The CDR3 DNA sequence: TGTGCCAGCAGTAACACCGGGACGGTGTCAAATACGCAGTATTTT.

A few counts support this clonotype. V and J are TRBV13 and TRBJ2-7; unclear D gene. Trimming cost V 3 bases and J 0 bases, with 12 bases left between them. Per the germline V gene, CDR1 is PRHDT and CDR2 is FYEKMQ (reference sequence). This CDR3 region has 15 residues. The CDR3 DNA is TGTGCCAGCAGCTTCTTCCGTTTAAACTCCTACGAGCAGTACTTC. Translated, it gives CASSFFRLNSYEQYF.

V and J are TRBV6-5 and TRBJ2-4; TRBD1 aligns across 9 bases. The end of the DNA is better explained by TRBJ2-7, so the J call may be wrong. The germline V gene encodes CDR1 MNHEY and CDR2 SVGAGI. The CDR3 has 12 amino acids. The CDR3 bases are TGTGCCAGTAAGGGACAGGGCTACGAGCAGTACTTC. It is translated as CASKGQGYEQYF.

The V call is TRBV12-3 or TRBV12-4, the J call TRBJ1-6; unclear D gene. Trimming removed 8 bases from V and 6 bases from J, with 11 bases in between. The CDR3 runs to 13 residues. The DNA for the CDR3 is TGTGCCAGCTGTGGGGTGACTAATTCACCCCTCCACTTT. Amino acid sequence: CASCGVTNSPLHF.

For the CDR3, the DNA is TGTGCCAGCAGCTTAGCCGGGACATTAGGAAAACTGTTTTTT. It is translated as CASSLAGTLGKLFF. The chain recombines TRBV7-9 with TRBJ1-4, with D perhaps matching TRBD1 (6 bases). This CDR3 has 14 amino acids. V lost 0 bases and J lost 10, with 12 bases in between. Germline CDR1 and CDR2: SEHNR and FQNEAQ (reference sequence).

This clonotype appeared many times. The V and J genes are TRBV6-2 or TRBV6-3 and TRBJ1-5, with TRBD1 matching over 7 bases. CDR3 length: 14 amino acids. The junction had 9 bases not matched to a gene; V was cut back by 7 bases and J by 6 bases. Germline V gene lookup returns CDR1 MNHEY and CDR2 SVGEGT. This CDR3 is CASIPKTGSQPQHF. The CDR3 coding sequence is TGTGCCAGCATCCCTAAGACAGGGAGTCAGCCCCAGCATTTT.

The chain links TRBV6-5 to TRBJ2-5, with D perhaps matching TRBD1 (6 bases). The CDR3 loop spans 15 amino acids. V shed 6 bases and J shed 5 bases, with 19 bases lying between them. CDR1 and CDR2 (germline): MNHEY, SVGAGI. Here the CDR3 reads CASSQLSGARETQYF. The CDR3 region has the DNA TGTGCCAGCAGCCAACTTTCAGGGGCTCGGGAGACCCAGTACTTC.

This rearrangement joins TRBV5-5 to TRBJ2-7; tentative D call: TRBD1 (5 bases). V lost 1 base to trimming and J lost 3 bases, with 11 bases between them. From germline, CDR1 is SGHKS and CDR2 YYEKEE (reference sequence). The CDR3 has 14 residues. In DNA, the CDR3 is TGTGCCAGCAGCTTGACGAGACAGAGCTACGAGCAGTACTTC. Translation gives CASSLTRQSYEQYF.

The rearrangement uses TRBV10-3 and TRBJ2-3, with D possibly being TRBD1 or TRBD2 (5 bases each). The CDR3 has 13 residues. V was cut by 5 bases and J by 4 bases, with 10 bases left in between. Germline lookup yields CDR1 ENHRY and CDR2 SYGVKD. The CDR3 loop reads CAISRDQADTQYF. Written as DNA, the CDR3 is TGTGCCATCAGTAGGGACCAAGCAGATACGCAGTATTTT.

The gene calls are TRBV30 and TRBJ2-7; D perhaps matches TRBD1 (6 bases). This CDR3 has 15 residues. The germline V and J ends were trimmed by 0 bases and 1 base, with 13 bases remaining between them. Germline V CDR1 and CDR2: GTSNPN, SVGIG (reference sequence). This chain's CDR3 is CAWSVPGTLSYEQYF. CDR3 bases: TGTGCCTGGAGTGTTCCGGGGACACTTTCCTACGAGCAGTACTTC.

This clonotype was detected only once. The V gene is TRBV20-1, the J gene TRBJ2-1, with D hard to call. The J call may be mistaken, given a closer DNA end match to TRBJ2-7. Germline V CDR1 and CDR2: DFQATT, SNEGSKA (reference sequence). The CDR3 covers 12 residues. This chain's CDR3 is CSAREGNNEQYF. Here the CDR3 DNA reads TGCAGTGCTAGGGAAGGTAACAATGAGCAGTACTTC.

This clonotype was counted only a few times. The chain employs TRBV12-3 or TRBV12-4 and TRBJ1-1; no definite D call. The CDR3 has 11 amino acids. V lost 2 bases and J lost 6, with 4 bases in between. CDR3 loop: CASSLFSEAFF. The CDR3 DNA is TGTGCCAGCAGTTTATTCTCTGAAGCTTTCTTT.

This clonotype has a handful of counts. This rearrangement joins TRBV7-9 to TRBJ2-2; perhaps TRBD1 as D (6 bases). Trimming cost V 3 bases and J 6 bases, with 14 bases left between them. There are 15 residues in the CDR3. In germline, CDR1 is SEHNR, CDR2 FQNEAQ (reference sequence). In nucleotides, the CDR3 is TGTGCCAGCAGCTTCGGGGAACAGGGCTCCGGGGAGCTGTTTTTT. Translation gives CASSFGEQGSGELFF.

This chain joins TRBV6-1 and TRBJ2-1, with 10 bases identical to TRBD1. This CDR3 contains 18 residues. The germline V gene encodes CDR1 MNHNS and CDR2 SASEGT. The trim removed 8 bases at V and 6 bases at J, leaving 19 bases unmatched. CDR3 sequence reads: CASRGTGDSALGGNEQFF. The CDR3 nucleotides read TGTGCCAGCCGAGGGACAGGGGACAGCGCGTTGGGTGGCAATGAGCAGTTCTTC.

A single count supports this clonotype. The chain couples TRBV20-1 to TRBJ1-2, with D possibly being TRBD1 (5 bases). Trimming left V 6 bases short and J 0 bases short, with 8 bases between. CDR1 is DFQATT, CDR2 SNEGSKA, per germline (reference sequence). CDR3 length equals 12 residues. DNA of the CDR3: TGCAGTGCCGCGACAGCTAACTATGGCTACACCTTC. This encodes CSAATANYGYTF.

Only a few counts were recorded for this clonotype. This chain connects TRBV29-1 to TRBJ1-2; 8 bases agree with TRBD1. The J segment lost 2 bases and the V segment lost 1 base, leaving 6 bases of the junction unmatched. The CDR3 spans 15 residues. Germline lookup yields CDR1 SQVTM and CDR2 ANQGSEA. The CDR3 DNA follows: TGCAGCGTTGAAGGCGCGACAGGGGTCAACTATGGCTACACCTTC. Protein sequence: CSVEGATGVNYGYTF.

This clonotype has a single count. This chain uses TRBV6-2 or TRBV6-3 with TRBJ2-7; D not resolved. This CDR3 has 15 residues. Germline assignment: CDR1 MNHEY and CDR2 SVGEGT. Trimming shortened V by 4 bases and J by 2 bases, and 15 bases separated the two germline ends. CDR3 nucleotides: TGTGCCAGCAGTTCCAGGCTTCAGCCAGCCTACGAGCAGTACTTC. Its translation: CASSSRLQPAYEQYF.

With regard to this clonotype: The junction differs from germline at one of its ends, possibly a read error. The chain is built from TRBV20-1 and TRBJ1-2; unclear D gene. The CDR3 extends over 14 amino acids. Germline V CDR1 and CDR2: DFQATT, SNEGSKA (reference sequence). CDR3 amino acids: CCAREGGGSYGYTF. CDR3 bases: TGCTGTGCTAGAGAGGGCGGAGGGTCCTATGGCTACACCTTC.

Regarding this clonotype: A much more abundant neighbour one base away suggests this may be a read error. The chain couples TRBV21-1 to TRBJ1-2; the D call TRBD1 from the table was never checked on the DNA. TRBV21-1 is annotated as a pseudogene. The CDR3 contains 16 residues. DNA of the CDR3: TGTGCCAGCAGCAAAGGGGGGACAGAGGGCGAATATGGCTACACCTTC. Its protein product is CASSKGGTEGEYGYTF.

This chain links TRBV7-2 with TRBJ1-3; D is unresolved. The V and J ends lost 5 bases and 1 base respectively, with 9 bases between them. The V gene's germline CDR1 is SGHTA and CDR2 FQGNSA. CDR3 size: 14 residues. Here the CDR3 DNA reads TGTGCCAGCAGCCTAGGCTCGTCTGGAAACACCATATATTTT. It yields the protein CASSLGSSGNTIYF. The whole variable domain, remainder taken from reference TRBV7-2 and TRBJ1-3, is GAGVSQSPSNKVTEKGKDVELRCDPISGHTALYWYRQSLGQGLEFLIYFQGNSAPDKSGLPSDRFSAERTGGSVSTLTIQRTQQEDSAVYLCASSLGSSGNTIYFGEGSWLTVV.

The chain has TRBV30 and TRBJ2-7, with a possible D match to TRBD2 (6 bases). The germline V gene has CDR1 GTSNPN and CDR2 SVGIG (reference sequence). V lost 0 bases and J 2 bases, leaving 14 bases between the germline ends. CDR3 size: 15 residues. The CDR3 nucleotides read TGTGCCTGGAGTGTGGGGAGGATATCTACCTACGAGCAGTACTTC. This codes for CAWSVGRISTYEQYF.

The chain joins TRBV30 to TRBJ2-7; 11 bases are shared with TRBD2. The DNA end lines up better with TRBJ2-5; the J call may be wrong. The CDR3 covers 14 residues. Germline values: CDR1 GTSNPN, CDR2 SVGIG (reference sequence). The CDR3 region has the DNA TGTGCCTGGAGCCTAGCGGGGGGCGTGGAGACCCAGTACTTC. Translated: CAWSLAGGVETQYF.